A single sample gave rise to the 7 T cell receptor beta chains below, sequenced in a study of T-cell memory formation after mild COVID-19. Each CDR3 protein is one row after TCRdb ran MiXCR on the 5' RACE reads. This sample has 450,000 to 700,000 distinct CDR3 sequences, with more than 15% found just once. The sequencing input was PBMCs or a T cell subset sorted from them (not recorded which). These receptors all come from an adult woman who had mild COVID-19 (a few samples of this study predate the infection). Cell type and time point are not known.

This clonotype turned up a few times. V gene TRBV19 combines with J gene TRBJ1-5, with a weak D call TRBD1 (6 bases). Trimming cost V 7 bases and J 2 bases, with 18 bases left between them. The CDR3 is made up of 16 amino acids. Germline-derived CDR1 and CDR2 are LNHDA and SQIVND (reference sequence). The CDR3 DNA reads TGTGCCAGTACGTTGTTGGGGGCGCAAGGCAATCAGCCCCAGCATTTT. Protein sequence: CASTLLGAQGNQPQHF.

V is TRBV6-2 or TRBV6-3 and J is TRBJ1-5; D is uncertain. The CDR3 loop spans 13 amino acids. Trimming cost V 6 bases and J 1 base, with 7 bases left between them. The germline gives CDR1 MNHEY, CDR2 SVGEGT. The CDR3 sequence is CASRERSNQPQHF. CDR3 bases: TGTGCCAGCAGGGAGCGGAGCAATCAGCCCCAGCATTTT.

This clonotype was seen more than once but under ten times. The rearrangement joins TRBV20-1 to TRBJ2-1; D could derive from TRBD1 or TRBD2 (5 bases each). Looked up from germline, CDR1 is DFQATT and CDR2 is SNEGSKA (reference sequence). The CDR3 is 15 residues long. V was trimmed by 3 bases and J by 1 base, leaving 13 bases between them. CDR3 nucleotides: TGCAGTGCTAGTCACCTGAGGGGTTCCTACAATGAGCAGTTCTTC. Encoded protein: CSASHLRGSYNEQFF.

The chain recombines TRBV7-7 with TRBJ2-5, with TRBD1 matching 10 bases. Germline V gene lookup returns CDR1 SSHAT and CDR2 FNYEAQ (reference sequence). This CDR3 is built from 15 residues. Unmatched junction bases numbered 7, after V lost 5 bases and J lost 4 bases. As DNA, the CDR3 is TGTGCCAGCAGCCCGGACAGGGGGAGACGAGAGACCCAGTACTTC. Translating it yields CASSPDRGRRETQYF.

At least ten counts were recorded for this clonotype. The chain joins TRBV7-8 to TRBJ2-7; weak D call: TRBD1 (5 bases). The CDR3 is made up of 14 amino acids. V was cut by 1 base and J by 0 bases, with 7 bases left in between. Germline assignment: CDR1 SGHVS and CDR2 FQNEAQ. The CDR3 protein is CASSLDQGSYEQYF. CDR3 coding DNA: TGTGCCAGCAGCTTAGATCAGGGCTCCTACGAGCAGTACTTC. Supplemented by reference TRBV7-8 and TRBJ2-7, the full variable domain reads GAGVSQSPRYKVAKRGQDVALRCDPISGHVSLFWYQQALGQGPEFLTYFQNEAQLDKSGLPSDRFFAERPEGSVSTLKIQRTQQEDSAVYLCASSLDQGSYEQYFGPGTRLTVT.

V gene TRBV4-2 combines with J gene TRBJ2-7; TRBD1 matches at 11 bases. The V gene's germline CDR1 is LGHNA and CDR2 YNFKEQ. The CDR3 has 16 residues. V dropped 5 bases and J dropped 3; count of bases not matched to a gene: 9. The CDR3 sequence: CASSLTPDRGLYEQYF. CDR3 in DNA: TGTGCCAGCAGCTTGACGCCGGACAGGGGGCTCTACGAGCAGTACTTC.

V is TRBV3-1 and J is TRBJ2-1, with 15 bases lining up with TRBD2. CDR1 LGHDT and CDR2 YNNKEL come from the germline V gene (reference sequence). V lost 1 base to trimming and J lost 5 bases; unmatched junction nucleotides: 12. The CDR3 runs to 20 residues. The CDR3 sequence: CASSQGGGLAGGNLHNEQFF. The CDR3 nucleotides are TGTGCCAGCAGCCAAGGAGGGGGACTAGCGGGGGGAAACCTCCACAATGAGCAGTTCTTC.